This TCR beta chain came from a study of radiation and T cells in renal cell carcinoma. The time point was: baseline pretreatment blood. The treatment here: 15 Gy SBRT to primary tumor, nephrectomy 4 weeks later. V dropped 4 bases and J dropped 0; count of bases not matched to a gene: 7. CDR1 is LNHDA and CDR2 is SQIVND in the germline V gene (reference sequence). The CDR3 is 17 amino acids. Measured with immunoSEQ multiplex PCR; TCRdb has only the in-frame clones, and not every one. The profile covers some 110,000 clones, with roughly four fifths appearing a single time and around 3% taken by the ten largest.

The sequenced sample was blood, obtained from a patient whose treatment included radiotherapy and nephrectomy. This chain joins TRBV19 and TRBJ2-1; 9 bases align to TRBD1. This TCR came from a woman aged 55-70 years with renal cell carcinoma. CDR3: CASSNRGDRVSYNEQFF. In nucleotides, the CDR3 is TGTGCCAGTAGTAATAGGGGGGACAGGGTCTCCTACAATGAGCAGTTCTTC.